The next 16 T cell receptor beta chains were all read from a single sample in a study of cytomegalovirus exposure and HLA in healthy donors. A multiplex PCR was run with 60 Vbeta primers and 13 Jbeta primers. Here immunoSEQ multiplex PCR was the method, and the copy in TCRdb shows in-frame clones only, minus some. The table has 150,000 to 200,000 clones, almost 80% seen once; the top ten hold approximately 1.4%. The sequencing sample was made of PBMCs. The receptors originated from a man aged 30 to 45 in good health and CMV-seronegative.

V is TRBV9 and J is TRBJ2-7; 8 bases are shared with TRBD2. V was pared by 0 bases and J by 0 bases, with 5 bases of the junction left unmatched. This CDR3 has 16 residues. Per germline, CDR1 SGDLS and CDR2 YYNGEE. Written as DNA, the CDR3 is TGTGCCAGCAGCGTAGCGGGAGGGAGCCTCTCCTACGAGCAGTACTTC. Its translation: CASSVAGGSLSYEQYF.

The V call is TRBV6-1, the J call TRBJ2-5; possible D gene TRBD2, 6 bases. Trimming pared 5 bases from V and 5 bases from J, leaving 15 bases between. CDR1 is MNHNS and CDR2 is SASEGT in the germline V gene. The CDR3 runs 14 residues. CDR3 sequence (DNA): TGTGCCAGCAGTACCGGGGACTCTTGGGAGACCCAGTACTTC. As protein: CASSTGDSWETQYF.

This sequence joins TRBV7-6 and TRBJ2-1, with D unresolved. This CDR3 contains 13 residues. CDR1 and CDR2 (germline): SGHVS, FNYEAQ. The germline V and J ends were trimmed by 4 bases and 4 bases, with 8 bases remaining between them. The CDR3 is CASSSPTYNEQFF. The CDR3 DNA reads as TGTGCCAGCAGCTCCCCCACATACAATGAGCAGTTCTTC.

The J gene is TRBJ1-2, the V gene TRBV5-4; D is unclear. This CDR3 spans 11 amino acids. V shed 0 bases and J shed 8 bases, with 5 bases lying between them. Germline loops: CDR1 SGHNT, CDR2 YYREEE (reference sequence). CDR3 sequence: CASSLAGGYTF. DNA of the CDR3: TGTGCCAGCAGCTTGGCGGGAGGCTACACCTTC.

The chain carries TRBV15 and TRBJ2-3; possibly TRBD2 for D (6 bases). The ends were cut back, 1 base at V and 2 bases at J, with 16 bases in the middle. The CDR3 spans 17 residues. Per the germline V gene, CDR1 is LNHNV and CDR2 is YYDKDF (reference sequence). CDR3 nucleotides: TGTGCCACCAGCAGAGCCCGGGTTGGGGGGTCCACAGATACGCAGTATTTT. It codes for CATSRARVGGSTDTQYF. The full variable domain, in which reference TRBV15 and TRBJ2-3 provide the parts outside the CDR3, is DAMVIQNPRYQVTQFGKPVTLSCSQTLNHNVMYWYQQKSSQAPKLLFHYYDKDFNNEADTPDNFQSRRPNTSFCFLDIRSPGLGDTAMYLCATSRARVGGSTDTQYFGPGTRLTVL.

This clone was observed once. The rearrangement uses TRBV7-9 and TRBJ2-7, with 8 bases that match TRBD2. From germline, CDR1 is SEHNR and CDR2 FQNEAQ (reference sequence). After removal of 5 bases from V and 7 bases from J, the junction contained 22 bases not matched to a gene. The CDR3 runs 18 residues. The CDR3 region has the DNA TGTGCCAGCAGCCGACTCCCCTTACACCCCGGGACTAGAGGTGAGCAGTACTTC. This sequence encodes CASSRLPLHPGTRGEQYF.

This sequence joins TRBV19 and TRBJ1-6; TRBD1 matches at 7 bases. The CDR3 has 14 residues. The V gene's germline CDR1 is LNHDA and CDR2 SQIVND (reference sequence). V dropped 4 bases and J dropped 7; count of bases not matched to a gene: 4. For the CDR3, the DNA is TGTGCCAGTAGTACGGACAGGCCCAATTCACCCCTCCACTTT. Protein: CASSTDRPNSPLHF.

The rearrangement joins TRBV9 to TRBJ1-2; maybe TRBD1 (6 bases). V lost 0 bases, J lost 4 bases, and 16 bases lay in between. The V gene's germline CDR1 is SGDLS and CDR2 YYNGEE. There are 16 residues in the CDR3. CDR3 loop: CASSVEEGVSVYGYTF. CDR3 nucleotides: TGTGCCAGCAGCGTAGAAGAGGGGGTTTCCGTCTATGGCTACACCTTC. Full variable domain (remainder filled in from reference TRBV9 and TRBJ1-2): DSGVTQTPKHLITATGQRVTLRCSPRSGDLSVYWYQQSLDQGLQFLIQYYNGEERAKGNILERFSAQQFPDLHSELNLSSLELGDSALYFCASSVEEGVSVYGYTFGSGTRLTVV.

This clone has only one observation. The V and J genes are TRBV19 and TRBJ2-7; D is undetermined. The CDR3 sequence is 13 residues long. Germline-derived CDR1 and CDR2 are LNHDA and SQIVND (reference sequence). Trimming pared 1 base from V and 3 bases from J, leaving 7 bases between. CDR3 in DNA: TGTGCCAGTAGTATAGCACAGAACTACGAGCAGTACTTC. Translating gives CASSIAQNYEQYF.

The J gene is TRBJ2-7, the V gene TRBV18; 11 positions agree with TRBD2. The CDR3 is 17 amino acids. After removal of 0 bases from V and 1 base from J, the junction contained 5 bases not matched to a gene. CDR1 KGHSH and CDR2 LQKENI come from the germline V gene. The DNA for the CDR3 is TGTGCCAGCTCACCACCGGTCGGGACTAGCGGTTCCTACGAGCAGTACTTC. Protein: CASSPPVGTSGSYEQYF.

The V and J genes are TRBV7-9 and TRBJ2-1, with 7 bases lining up with TRBD1. Trimming at V came to 2 bases and at J to 1 base, leaving 5 bases not matched to a gene. Germline V lookup: CDR1 SEHNR, CDR2 FQNEAQ (reference sequence). The CDR3 totals 16 residues. The CDR3 bases are TGTGCCAGCAGCTTAACGACAGGGCGATCCTACAATGAGCAGTTCTTC. Encoded protein: CASSLTTGRSYNEQFF.

CDR3 in DNA: TGTGCCAGCAGTGAATCGGCAGGGTCGTTTGGCAATCAGCCCCAGCATTTT. Translation gives CASSESAGSFGNQPQHF. The chain uses TRBV6-1 and TRBJ1-5; possible D gene TRBD1, 5 bases. The V end was cut by 2 bases, the J end by 2 bases, with 16 bases between. The germline V gene encodes CDR1 MNHNS and CDR2 SASEGT. This CDR3 region has 17 residues.

V usage is TRBV28 and J usage is TRBJ2-7; TRBD2 aligns across 14 bases. Trimming at V came to 6 bases and at J to 6 bases, leaving 7 bases not matched to a gene. Germline assignment: CDR1 MDHEN and CDR2 SYDVKM. There are 15 residues in the CDR3. The CDR3 region is CASSPMGLAGVEQYF. The CDR3 region has the DNA TGTGCCAGCAGCCCAATGGGACTAGCGGGAGTCGAGCAGTACTTC.

DNA of the CDR3: TGCGCCAGCAGCGTGGACATCCCTAACTATGGCTACACCTTC. Its translation is CASSVDIPNYGYTF. The chain recombines TRBV5-1 with TRBJ1-2; perhaps TRBD1 as D (5 bases). Germline assignment: CDR1 SGHRS and CDR2 YFSETQ. The CDR3 is 14 residues long. V lost 4 bases and J lost 0, with 10 bases in between. The whole variable domain, filled in from reference TRBV5-1 and TRBJ1-2, reads KAGVTQTPRYLIKTRGQQVTLSCSPISGHRSVSWYQQTPGQGLQFLFEYFSETQRNKGNFPGRFSGRQFSNSRSEMNVSTLELGDSALYLCASSVDIPNYGYTFGSGTRLTVV.

The chain couples TRBV7-8 to TRBJ2-1; perhaps TRBD1 as D (6 bases). The V and J ends lost 1 base and 5 bases respectively, with 18 bases between them. CDR3 size: 17 residues. Germline V gene sequence: CDR1 SGHVS, CDR2 FQNEAQ. The CDR3 reads CASSLGGEGGRNNEQFF. The CDR3 DNA follows: TGTGCCAGCAGCTTAGGAGGTGAAGGGGGAAGAAACAATGAGCAGTTCTTC.

This clone was seen only a few times. The V and J genes are TRBV27 and TRBJ2-1; D may be TRBD2 (5 bases). Per germline, CDR1 MNHEY and CDR2 SMNVEV (reference sequence). Trimming took 3 bases from V and 7 from J, leaving 13 bases between them. CDR3 length: 14 amino acids. The CDR3 region is CASSFEGRANEQFF. The CDR3 DNA is TGTGCCAGCAGTTTTGAGGGTAGGGCGAATGAGCAGTTCTTC.